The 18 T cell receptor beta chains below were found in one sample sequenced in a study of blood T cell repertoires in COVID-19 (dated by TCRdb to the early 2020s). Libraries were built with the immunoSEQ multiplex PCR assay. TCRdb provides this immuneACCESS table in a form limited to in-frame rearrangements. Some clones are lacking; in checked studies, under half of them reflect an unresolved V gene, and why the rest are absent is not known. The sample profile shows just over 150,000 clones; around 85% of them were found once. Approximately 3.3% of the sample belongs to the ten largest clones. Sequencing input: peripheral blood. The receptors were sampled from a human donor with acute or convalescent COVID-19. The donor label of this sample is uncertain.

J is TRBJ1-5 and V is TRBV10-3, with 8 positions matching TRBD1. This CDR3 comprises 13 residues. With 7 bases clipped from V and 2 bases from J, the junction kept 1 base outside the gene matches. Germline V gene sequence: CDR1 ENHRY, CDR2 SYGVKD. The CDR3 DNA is TGTGCCATCAAGGGACAGGGCAATCAGCCCCAGCATTTT. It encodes CAIKGQGNQPQHF.

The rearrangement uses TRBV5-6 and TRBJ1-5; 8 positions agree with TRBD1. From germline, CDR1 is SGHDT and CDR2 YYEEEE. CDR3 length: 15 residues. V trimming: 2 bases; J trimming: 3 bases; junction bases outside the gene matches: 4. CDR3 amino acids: CASSFGQGPNQPQHF. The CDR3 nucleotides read TGTGCCAGCAGCTTCGGACAGGGACCCAATCAGCCCCAGCATTTT.

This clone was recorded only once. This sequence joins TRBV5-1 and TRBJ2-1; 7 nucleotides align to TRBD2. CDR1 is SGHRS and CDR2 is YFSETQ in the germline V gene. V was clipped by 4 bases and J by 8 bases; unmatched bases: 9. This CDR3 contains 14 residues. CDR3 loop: CASSPGLSGDEQFF. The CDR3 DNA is TGCGCCAGCAGCCCGGGACTAAGCGGGGATGAGCAGTTCTTC.

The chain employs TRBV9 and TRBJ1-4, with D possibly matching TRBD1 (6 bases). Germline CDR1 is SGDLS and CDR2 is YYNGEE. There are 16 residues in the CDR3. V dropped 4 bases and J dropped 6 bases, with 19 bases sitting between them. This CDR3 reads CASSPPPAGAHEKLFF. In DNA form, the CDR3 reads TGTGCCAGCAGCCCTCCCCCGGCGGGGGCGCATGAAAAACTGTTTTTT. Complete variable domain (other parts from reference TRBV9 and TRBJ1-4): DSGVTQTPKHLITATGQRVTLRCSPRSGDLSVYWYQQSLDQGLQFLIQYYNGEERAKGNILERFSAQQFPDLHSELNLSSLELGDSALYFCASSPPPAGAHEKLFFGSGTQLSVL.

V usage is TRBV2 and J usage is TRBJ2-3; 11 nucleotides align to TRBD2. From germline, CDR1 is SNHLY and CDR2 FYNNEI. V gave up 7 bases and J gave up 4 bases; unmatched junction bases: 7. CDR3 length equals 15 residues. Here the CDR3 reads CASNPLAGGADTQYF. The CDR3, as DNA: TGTGCCAGCAACCCATTAGCGGGGGGGGCAGATACGCAGTATTTT.

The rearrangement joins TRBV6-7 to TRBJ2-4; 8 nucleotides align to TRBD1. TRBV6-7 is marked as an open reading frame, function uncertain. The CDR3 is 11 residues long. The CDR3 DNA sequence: TGTGGTACCCCGCTGGACAGGGCTCAGTACTTC. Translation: CGTPLDRAQYF.

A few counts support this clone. DNA of the CDR3: TGCGCCAGCAGCTTACCCGGGAGCTCCTACGAGCAGTACTTC. Its translation: CASSLPGSSYEQYF. This chain connects TRBV5-1 to TRBJ2-7; the D gene is possibly TRBD2 (6 bases). Trimming removed 2 bases from V and 0 bases from J, with 9 bases in between. CDR1 and CDR2 (germline): SGHRS, YFSETQ. The CDR3 totals 14 residues.

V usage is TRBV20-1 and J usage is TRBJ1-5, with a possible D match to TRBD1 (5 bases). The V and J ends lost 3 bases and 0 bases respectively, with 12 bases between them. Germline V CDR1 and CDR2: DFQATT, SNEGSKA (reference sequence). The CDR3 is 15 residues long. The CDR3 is CSASHIRDSNQPQHF. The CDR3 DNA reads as TGCAGTGCTAGTCATATCAGGGATAGCAATCAGCCCCAGCATTTT.

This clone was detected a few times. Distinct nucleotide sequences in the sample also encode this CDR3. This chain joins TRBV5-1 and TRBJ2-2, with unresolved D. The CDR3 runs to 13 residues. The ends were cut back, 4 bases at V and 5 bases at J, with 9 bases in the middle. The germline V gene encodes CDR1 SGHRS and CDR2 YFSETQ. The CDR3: CASSGTETGELFF. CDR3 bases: TGCGCCAGCAGCGGAACGGAGACCGGGGAGCTGTTTTTT.

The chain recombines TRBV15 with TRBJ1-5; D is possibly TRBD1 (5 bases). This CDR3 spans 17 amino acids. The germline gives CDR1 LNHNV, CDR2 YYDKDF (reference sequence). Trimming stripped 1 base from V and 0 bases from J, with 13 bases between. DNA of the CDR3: TGTGCCACCAGCAGAGGAACGGACACTTATAGCAATCAGCCCCAGCATTTT. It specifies CATSRGTDTYSNQPQHF.

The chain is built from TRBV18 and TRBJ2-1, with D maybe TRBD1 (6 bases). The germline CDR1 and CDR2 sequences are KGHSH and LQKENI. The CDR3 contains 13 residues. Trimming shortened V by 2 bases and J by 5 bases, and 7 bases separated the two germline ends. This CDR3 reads CASSPRGNNEQFF. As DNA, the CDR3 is TGTGCCAGCTCACCAAGGGGGAACAATGAGCAGTTCTTC.

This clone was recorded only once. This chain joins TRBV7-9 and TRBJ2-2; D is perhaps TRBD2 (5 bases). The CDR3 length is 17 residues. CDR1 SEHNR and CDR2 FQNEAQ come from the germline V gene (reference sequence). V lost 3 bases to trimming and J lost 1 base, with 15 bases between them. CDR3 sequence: CASSFLIGGGNTGELFF. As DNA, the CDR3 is TGTGCCAGCAGCTTTCTGATCGGAGGTGGGAACACCGGGGAGCTGTTTTTT.

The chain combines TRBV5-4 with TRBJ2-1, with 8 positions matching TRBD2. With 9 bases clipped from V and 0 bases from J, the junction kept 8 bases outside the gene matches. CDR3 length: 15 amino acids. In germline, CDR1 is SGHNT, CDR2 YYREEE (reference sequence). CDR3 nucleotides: TGTGCCACCTCAAGGACTAGCCACTCCTACAATGAGCAGTTCTTC. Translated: CATSRTSHSYNEQFF.

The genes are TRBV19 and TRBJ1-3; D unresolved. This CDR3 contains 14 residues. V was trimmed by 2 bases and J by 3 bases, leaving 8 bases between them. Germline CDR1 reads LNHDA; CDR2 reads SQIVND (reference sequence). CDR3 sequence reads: CASSISGYGNTIYF. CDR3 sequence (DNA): TGTGCCAGTAGTATATCCGGGTATGGAAACACCATATATTTT.

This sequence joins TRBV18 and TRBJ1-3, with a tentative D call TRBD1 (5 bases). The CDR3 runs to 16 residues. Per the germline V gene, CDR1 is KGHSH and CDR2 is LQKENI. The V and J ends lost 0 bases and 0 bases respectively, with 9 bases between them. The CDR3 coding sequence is TGTGCCAGCTCACCACCGGGACTTAGCTCTGGAAACACCATATATTTT. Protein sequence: CASSPPGLSSGNTIYF.

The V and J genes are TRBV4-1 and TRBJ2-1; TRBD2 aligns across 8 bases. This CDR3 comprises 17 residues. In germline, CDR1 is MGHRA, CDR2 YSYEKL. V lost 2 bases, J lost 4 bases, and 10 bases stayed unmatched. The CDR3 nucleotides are TGCGCCAGCAGCCAAATGGCGGTCCGCGGGGGGTACAATGAGCAGTTCTTC. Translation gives CASSQMAVRGGYNEQFF.

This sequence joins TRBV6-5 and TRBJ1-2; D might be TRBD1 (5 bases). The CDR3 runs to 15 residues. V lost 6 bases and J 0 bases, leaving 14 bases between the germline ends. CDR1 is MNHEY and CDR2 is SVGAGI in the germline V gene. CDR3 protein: CASSYRRGTNYGYTF. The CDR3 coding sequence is TGTGCCAGCAGCTACCGACGGGGGACTAACTATGGCTACACCTTC.

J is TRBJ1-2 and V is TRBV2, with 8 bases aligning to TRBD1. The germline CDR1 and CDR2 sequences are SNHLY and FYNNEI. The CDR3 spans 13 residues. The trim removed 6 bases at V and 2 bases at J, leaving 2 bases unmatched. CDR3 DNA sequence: TGTGCCAGCAGGGGGACAGGCAACTATGGCTACACCTTC. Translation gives CASRGTGNYGYTF.